This TCR beta chain was recovered during a study of cytomegalovirus exposure and HLA in healthy donors. Study overall: Counted in an early data release were roughly 87 million unique TCRs from HLA-typed donors.

Note on this clone: Its antigen is not known.

CDR1 and CDR2 (germline): MNHEY, SMNVEV (reference sequence). Trimming cost V 3 bases and J 5 bases, with 11 bases left between them. This CDR3 contains 14 residues. Overall study results and limits: Earlier results showed most TCR beta V segments being productive about 87% or about 30% of the time.

Researchers ran the PCR with 60 Vbeta and 13 Jbeta primers. Sequencing was performed with immunoSEQ multiplex PCR; in TCRdb, only in-frame clones are kept and a portion is missing. The sample lists 100,000 or so clones; roughly two thirds were seen once. Sequenced sample: PBMCs. The TCR sequence derives from a man aged 40-49 years in good health and CMV-seronegative. The gene calls are TRBV27 and TRBJ1-5, with D perhaps TRBD1 (5 bases). CDR3 bases: TGTGCCAGCAGTTTTCGCCCCAGGGATCAGCCCCAGCATTTT. Amino acid sequence: CASSFRPRDQPQHF.